This T cell receptor (beta chain) was sequenced for a study of CD8+CD57+ T cells in acquired aplastic anemia. Study-wide context: The DNA of sorted CD4+ and CD8+ cells averaged roughly 3.2 ug. Study results and caveats: There were 25 to 35 CD8+ CDR3 sequences that occurred in both patients and controls. Patients and healthy controls showed no significant CD8+ Simpson's diversity difference.

Trimming pared 3 bases from V and 5 bases from J, leaving 13 bases between. CDR1 is MGHRA, CDR2 YSYEKL, per germline. The CDR3 covers 15 residues. Profiles of TCR beta VDJ and CDR3 were generated from a genomic DNA template. TCRdb used MiXCR to reprocess the reads, holding one entry per CDR3 protein. The repertoire holds some 170,000 distinct CDR3 sequences, with around 50% as singletons. This clonotype was observed a few times. The antigen is not known. Sequenced patients had shown CD8+CD57+ cell expansion by flow cytometry. Blood samples were obtained from patients who had received no prior therapy. Sequencing input: sorted CD4+, CD8+, or CD8+CD57+ T cells (not recorded which) from PBMCs. This rearrangement joins TRBV4-1 to TRBJ1-4, with D perhaps TRBD1 (5 bases). This clonotype was sampled from a human donor with aplastic anemia. CDR3 nucleotides: TGCGCCAGCAGCCAGACCGGGACCCCGAATGAAAAACTGTTTTTT. This translates into CASSQTGTPNEKLFF.